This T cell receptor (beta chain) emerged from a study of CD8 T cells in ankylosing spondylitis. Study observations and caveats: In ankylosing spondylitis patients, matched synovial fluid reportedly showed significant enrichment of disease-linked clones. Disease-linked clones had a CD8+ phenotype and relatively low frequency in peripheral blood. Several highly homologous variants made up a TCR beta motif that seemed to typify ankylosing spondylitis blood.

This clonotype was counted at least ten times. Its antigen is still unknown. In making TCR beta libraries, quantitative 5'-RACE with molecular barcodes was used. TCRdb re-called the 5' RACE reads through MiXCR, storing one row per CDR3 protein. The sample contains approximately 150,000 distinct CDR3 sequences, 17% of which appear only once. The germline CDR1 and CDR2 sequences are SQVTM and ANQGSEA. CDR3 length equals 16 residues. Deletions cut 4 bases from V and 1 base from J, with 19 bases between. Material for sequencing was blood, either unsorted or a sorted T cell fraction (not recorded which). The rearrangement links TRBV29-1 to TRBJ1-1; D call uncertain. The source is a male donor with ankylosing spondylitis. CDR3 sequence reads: CSVAFFGEGPNTEAFF. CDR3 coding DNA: TGCAGCGTTGCCTTTTTTGGGGAGGGCCCGAACACTGAAGCTTTCTTT.